A selection of T cell receptor beta chains follows, all from one sample in a study of technical replicates of blood from a few donors. Some clones are missing from TCRdb's copy, which holds only in-frame ones; the method was immunoSEQ multiplex PCR. Seen here are 68,000 or so clones, approximately 90% observed once, and the top ten hold roughly 4.7%. The sequenced sample consisted of PBMCs. These receptors were collected from a human donor in good health. Some clones in this sample may be carry-over from other donors' samples. Each CDR3 is given with its conserved first and last residue. The D gene is left open where the match is weak. The size of a clone is reported for some rows only, either as once, few or many, or as a class for expanded clones.

v_gene	j_gene	d_gene	abundance	CDR3nt	CDR3aa
TRBV5-1	TRBJ2-3	NA	once	TGCGCCAGCAGCTTGGGTCTTAACACAGATACGCAGTATTTT	CASSLGLNTDTQYF
TRBV2	TRBJ1-1	TRBD1	NA	TGTGCCAGCAACCTGAGGACAGGGAGAGAAGCTTTCTTT	CASNLRTGREAFF
TRBV5-1	TRBJ1-4	NA	NA	TGCGCCAGCAGCATCCGGGACAAGGAAGAAAAACTGTTTTTT	CASSIRDKEEKLFF
TRBV10-1	TRBJ1-1	NA	NA	TGCGCCAGCAGTGAGCAGGGTATGAACACTGAAGCTTTCTTT	CASSEQGMNTEAFF
TRBV19	TRBJ2-3	TRBD1	NA	TGTGCCAGCCGGGACAGGGTCCGGGGCACAGATACGCAGTATTTT	CASRDRVRGTDTQYF
TRBV7-9	TRBJ2-3	NA	NA	TGTGCCGCGGCGAAGGGGCACCGGGCAGATACGCAGTATTTT	CAAAKGHRADTQYF
TRBV27	TRBJ1-2	NA	NA	TGTGCCAGCAGGACCGGGGGTCTGGGGGACTATGGCTACACCTTC	CASRTGGLGDYGYTF
TRBV7-6	TRBJ2-7	TRBD2	NA	TGTGCCAGCAGCTTAGGTTCAGCGGGAGGGCCGGGCGAGCAGTACTTC	CASSLGSAGGPGEQYF
TRBV2	TRBJ2-5	NA	NA	TGTGCCAGCAGCGGCCAAGAGACCCAGTACTTC	CASSGQETQYF
TRBV6-4	TRBJ2-3	NA	NA	TGTGCCAGCAGTGTGCAGTATGGCACAGATACGCAGTATTTT	CASSVQYGTDTQYF
TRBV29-1	TRBJ2-5	TRBD2	NA	TGCAGCGTTGAAGATTGGGGGGGAGAAGAGACCCAGTACTTC	CSVEDWGGEETQYF
TRBV28	TRBJ1-5	TRBD1	NA	TGTGCCAGCAGTCCGACAGGGTTTAGCAATCAGCCCCAGCATTTT	CASSPTGFSNQPQHF
TRBV29-1	TRBJ2-7	TRBD1	NA	TGCAGCGTTGAAACAGGGGGATCCGAGCAGTACTTC	CSVETGGSEQYF
TRBV18	TRBJ1-5	NA	NA	TGTGCCAGCTCACCACGACAGATGAATCAGCCCCAGCATTTT	CASSPRQMNQPQHF
TRBV7-2	TRBJ2-7	NA	once	TGTGCCAGCAGCCCCGGCGGTTTAGGGCAGTACTTC	CASSPGGLGQYF